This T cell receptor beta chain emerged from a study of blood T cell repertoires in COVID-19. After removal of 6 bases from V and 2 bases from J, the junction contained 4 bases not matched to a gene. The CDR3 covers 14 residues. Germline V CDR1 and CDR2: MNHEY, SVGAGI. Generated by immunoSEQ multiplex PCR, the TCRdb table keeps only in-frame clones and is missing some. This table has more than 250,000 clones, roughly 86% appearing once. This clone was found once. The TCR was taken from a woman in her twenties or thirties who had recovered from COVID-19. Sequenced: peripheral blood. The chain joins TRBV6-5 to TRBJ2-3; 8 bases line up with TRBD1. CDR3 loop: CASSWDRTTDTQYF. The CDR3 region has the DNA TGTGCCAGCAGCTGGGACAGGACCACAGATACGCAGTATTTT.